This TCR beta chain was sequenced during a study of shared clonotypes between healthy human individuals. On the study more broadly: Each donor had three CD4 naive, three CD4 memory, two CD8 naive and one CD8 memory plate.

Each replicate PCR on the sorted subsets used 200 ng DNA (around 31,000 T cell genomes). This table comes from immunoSEQ multiplex PCR, and its TCRdb copy is limited to in-frame clones, with some not included. Among roughly 1 million clones listed, about three quarters were seen once. Germline lookup yields CDR1 LNHDA and CDR2 SQIVND (reference sequence). The CDR3 runs to 15 residues. Trimming stripped 5 bases from V and 3 bases from J, with 15 bases between. This chain connects TRBV19 to TRBJ2-3, with D possibly matching TRBD2 (6 bases). What was sequenced was memory CD4+ T cells sorted from blood. The subset denotes: CD45RA-negative fraction. The source is a man in his late teens or twenties in good health. The CDR3 is CASSGPGAQTDTQYF. In DNA, the CDR3 is TGTGCCAGTAGTGGACCGGGAGCCCAAACAGATACGCAGTATTTT.